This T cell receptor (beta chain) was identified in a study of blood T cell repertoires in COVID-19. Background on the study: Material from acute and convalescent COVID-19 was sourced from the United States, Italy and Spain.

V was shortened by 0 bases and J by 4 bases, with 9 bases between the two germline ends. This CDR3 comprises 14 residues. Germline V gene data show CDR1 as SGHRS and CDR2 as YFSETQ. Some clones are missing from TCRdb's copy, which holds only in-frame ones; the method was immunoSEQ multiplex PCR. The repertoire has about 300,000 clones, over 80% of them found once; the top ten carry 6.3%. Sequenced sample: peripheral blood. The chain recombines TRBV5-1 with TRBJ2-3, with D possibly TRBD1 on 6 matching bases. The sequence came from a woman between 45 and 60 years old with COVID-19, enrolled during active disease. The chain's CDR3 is CASSLGDIADTQYF. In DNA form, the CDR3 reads TGCGCCAGCAGCTTGGGGGACATCGCAGATACGCAGTATTTT.